Listed here are 30 T cell receptor beta chains from one sample, sequenced in a study of T-cell reconstitution after alpha-beta-depleted transplantation in children. Unique molecular identifiers tagged the TCRbeta library. In TCRdb, the PCR reads were re-called with MiXCR into one record per CDR3 protein. The top ten hold 51% of the sample, which has tens of thousands of distinct CDR3 sequences, 15% to 20% seen once. The sample here was PBMCs, mostly from graft donor cells, taken 360 days after TCRalphabeta/CD19-depleted stem cell transplant. These TCRs come from a male patient between 2 and 10 years old who had a stem cell transplant for acute lymphoblastic leukemia, so the T cells may come from the graft donor.

This clonotype was counted between two and nine times. The chain links TRBV5-1 to TRBJ2-5; 7 nucleotides agree with TRBD2. V gave up 0 bases and J gave up 4 bases; unmatched junction bases: 9. The CDR3 length is 16 residues. The germline V gene encodes CDR1 SGHRS and CDR2 YFSETQ. CDR3 protein: CASSLARAGVSETQYF. The CDR3 DNA is TGCGCCAGCAGCTTGGCCCGGGCGGGAGTATCAGAGACCCAGTACTTC. The whole variable domain, remainder taken from reference TRBV5-1 and TRBJ2-5, is KAGVTQTPRYLIKTRGQQVTLSCSPISGHRSVSWYQQTPGQGLQFLFEYFSETQRNKGNFPGRFSGRQFSNSRSEMNVSTLELGDSALYLCASSLARAGVSETQYFGPGTRLLVL.

In this sample, this clonotype turned up a few times. V gene TRBV4-2 combines with J gene TRBJ2-1; 10 bases map to TRBD1. CDR1 and CDR2 (germline): LGHNA, YNFKEQ. After removal of 4 bases from V and 6 bases from J, the junction contained 6 bases not matched to a gene. The CDR3 runs 15 residues. CDR3 protein: CASSPPGQGTNEQFF. CDR3 nucleotide sequence: TGTGCCAGCAGCCCTCCGGGACAGGGGACCAATGAGCAGTTCTTC.

This clonotype has a handful of counts. This rearrangement joins TRBV12-3 or TRBV12-4 to TRBJ2-7; 7 nucleotides match TRBD2. The CDR3 spans 14 residues. Germline trimming cut 7 bases from V and 3 bases from J; bases unmatched to any gene: 9. The CDR3 DNA sequence: TGTGCCAGCACCCGCTGGGGCGGGAGCTACGAGCAGTACTTC. Translated, it gives CASTRWGGSYEQYF.

The rearrangement joins TRBV6-1 to TRBJ2-1, with 7 bases matching TRBD2. In germline, CDR1 is MNHNS, CDR2 SASEGT. V lost 6 bases to trimming and J lost 3 bases; unmatched junction nucleotides: 8. CDR3 length: 15 amino acids. The CDR3 is CASSDRDYHYNEQFF. The DNA for the CDR3 is TGTGCCAGCAGCGACCGGGACTACCACTACAATGAGCAGTTCTTC.

This clonotype was counted at least ten times. The V gene is TRBV24-1, the J gene TRBJ2-7, with 13 bases aligning to TRBD2. The CDR3 covers 16 residues. CDR1 and CDR2 (germline): KGHDR, SFDVKD. Unmatched junction bases numbered 4, after V lost 3 bases and J lost 3 bases. CDR3 sequence: CATSDRGTSGNYEQYF. The CDR3 region has the DNA TGTGCCACCAGTGATCGCGGGACTAGCGGGAACTACGAGCAGTACTTC.

The chain joins TRBV7-9 to TRBJ2-1; D may match TRBD1 or TRBD2 (5 bases each). The germline CDR1 and CDR2 sequences are SEHNR and FQNEAQ (reference sequence). This CDR3 has 15 amino acids. Trimming stripped 2 bases from V and 5 bases from J, with 13 bases between. CDR3 nucleotide sequence: TGTGCCAGCAGCTTACCTTGGGACCAACACAATGAGCAGTTCTTC. Translating it yields CASSLPWDQHNEQFF.

This clonotype was seen a few times. The J gene is TRBJ1-6, the V gene TRBV6-5, with D maybe TRBD1 (6 bases). V lost 2 bases to trimming and J lost 7 bases, with 15 bases between them. Germline CDR1 and CDR2: MNHEY and SVGAGI. The CDR3 extends over 16 amino acids. DNA for the CDR3: TGTGCCAGCAGTTACCCAGCTGGACAGTTAAATTCACCCCTCCACTTT. As protein: CASSYPAGQLNSPLHF.

The J gene is TRBJ2-7, the V gene TRBV12-3 or TRBV12-4; maybe TRBD1 (5 bases). CDR3 length: 16 amino acids. Trimming cost V 3 bases and J 3 bases, with 18 bases left between them. The CDR3 nucleotides read TGTGCCAGCAGTTTGGTATATCAGGACACTGACTACGAGCAGTACTTC. Its translation is CASSLVYQDTDYEQYF.

A few counts support this clonotype. The chain links TRBV12-3 or TRBV12-4 to TRBJ2-5; D gene uncertain. The CDR3 loop spans 13 amino acids. Trimming stripped 1 base from V and 7 bases from J, with 10 bases between. Here the CDR3 DNA reads TGTGCCAGCAGTTTAGGGGTTCGTGGGACCCAGTACTTC. Translating it yields CASSLGVRGTQYF.

This clonotype was seen more than once but under ten times. The chain joins TRBV12-3 or TRBV12-4 to TRBJ1-1, with D tentatively TRBD1 (5 bases). Trimming cost V 7 bases and J 0 bases, with 12 bases left between them. CDR3 size: 14 residues. CDR3 sequence (DNA): TGTGCCAGCACCCTAACAGGTCTGAACACTGAAGCTTTCTTT. Translated, it gives CASTLTGLNTEAFF.

This clonotype was found a few times. The chain uses TRBV10-3 and TRBJ2-6; TRBD1 matches at 8 bases. Trimming at V came to 4 bases and at J to 1 base, leaving 6 bases not matched to a gene. CDR1 and CDR2 from the germline V gene are ENHRY and SYGVKD. There are 17 residues in the CDR3. This chain's CDR3 is CAISGSGGPSGANVLTF. CDR3 nucleotide sequence: TGTGCCATCAGTGGATCAGGGGGCCCTTCTGGGGCCAACGTCCTGACTTTC.

This chain links TRBV7-9 with TRBJ1-2; tentatively, D is TRBD1 (6 bases). Germline V gives CDR1 SEHNR, CDR2 FQNEAQ (reference sequence). The germline V and J ends were trimmed by 4 bases and 8 bases, with 23 bases remaining between them. The CDR3 runs 16 residues. The CDR3 sequence is CASSSKAPLLTGGYTF. CDR3 DNA: TGTGCCAGCAGCTCTAAGGCCCCATTACTTACAGGGGGCTACACCTTC.

This rearrangement joins TRBV11-2 to TRBJ2-7; 9 nucleotides match TRBD2. J gave up 2 bases and V 4 bases, and 6 bases lay outside the gene matches. The germline V gene has CDR1 SGHAT and CDR2 FQNNGV. The CDR3 has 15 residues. The CDR3 DNA reads TGTGCCAGCAGCTCCACCCGACTAGCGGCCTACGAGCAGTACTTC. It translates to CASSSTRLAAYEQYF.

This clonotype was counted ten times or more. The chain is built from TRBV5-1 and TRBJ2-7, with D possibly being TRBD1 (5 bases). V lost 0 bases and J 3 bases, leaving 7 bases between the germline ends. Germline CDR1 reads SGHRS; CDR2 reads YFSETQ. CDR3 length: 13 residues. In nucleotides, the CDR3 is TGCGCCAGCAGCTTGGCCAGGGACTACGAGCAGTACTTC. Translating gives CASSLARDYEQYF.

This clonotype was picked up many times. The chain employs TRBV12-3 or TRBV12-4 and TRBJ1-2, with 8 bases that match TRBD1. This CDR3 has 13 amino acids. V lost 6 bases and J lost 4; bases outside the gene matches: 4. CDR3 amino acids: CASRKTGAYGYTF. For the CDR3, the DNA is TGTGCCAGCAGAAAGACAGGGGCCTATGGCTACACCTTC.

The chain links TRBV5-1 to TRBJ1-2; the match to TRBD1 covers 8 bases. This CDR3 spans 17 amino acids. Trimming at V came to 1 base and at J to 8 bases, leaving 16 bases not matched to a gene. Looked up from germline, CDR1 is SGHRS and CDR2 is YFSETQ. CDR3 coding DNA: TGCGCCAGCAGCTTGTACGGGACAGGACTACCATCTGGGGGCTACACCTTC. This codes for CASSLYGTGLPSGGYTF.

This clonotype appeared many times. The J gene is TRBJ2-7, the V gene TRBV4-1; D possibly corresponds to TRBD1 (6 bases). Germline assignment: CDR1 MGHRA and CDR2 YSYEKL. Trimming pared 1 base from V and 0 bases from J, leaving 10 bases between. This CDR3 has 15 amino acids. The CDR3 protein is CASSQGQVASYEQYF. DNA for the CDR3: TGCGCCAGCAGCCAAGGACAGGTGGCCTCCTACGAGCAGTACTTC.

There are a few counts of this clonotype. The chain joins TRBV4-1 to TRBJ1-2; D is perhaps TRBD1 (5 bases). CDR3 length: 12 residues. V lost 2 bases and J 8 bases, leaving 9 bases between the germline ends. From germline, CDR1 is MGHRA and CDR2 YSYEKL. The CDR3 sequence is CASSQQGGGYTF. In nucleotides, the CDR3 is TGCGCCAGCAGCCAACAGGGAGGCGGCTACACCTTC.

This clonotype was detected ten times or more. V gene TRBV3-1 combines with J gene TRBJ2-5; the match to TRBD1 covers 8 bases. The CDR3 loop spans 18 amino acids. Looked up from germline, CDR1 is LGHDT and CDR2 is YNNKEL (reference sequence). The ends lost 0 bases at V and 3 bases at J; junction bases unmatched: 12. The CDR3 reads CASSQDRLLTGEEETQYF. The CDR3 DNA is TGTGCCAGCAGCCAAGATCGTCTCCTGACAGGGGAAGAAGAGACCCAGTACTTC.

This clonotype was counted only a few times. The V and J genes are TRBV5-1 and TRBJ2-7; weak D call: TRBD2 (5 bases). CDR1 and CDR2 from the germline V gene are SGHRS and YFSETQ. The ends were cut back, 1 base at V and 0 bases at J, with 8 bases in the middle. The CDR3 extends over 14 amino acids. CDR3: CASSLSGSSYEQYF. In DNA form, the CDR3 reads TGCGCCAGCAGCTTGTCGGGGTCCTCCTACGAGCAGTACTTC.

The chain employs TRBV29-1 and TRBJ1-3; maybe TRBD1 (5 bases). Germline-derived CDR1 and CDR2 are SQVTM and ANQGSEA. This CDR3 spans 14 amino acids. Trimming removed 3 bases from V and 4 bases from J, with 13 bases in between. In DNA form, the CDR3 reads TGCAGCGTTGACTCCACAGGCTGGGGAAACACCATATATTTT. Its translation: CSVDSTGWGNTIYF.

This clonotype occurred many times. The rearrangement uses TRBV6-5 and TRBJ2-7; D may be TRBD1 (5 bases). V dropped 6 bases and J dropped 7 bases, with 10 bases sitting between them. Germline-derived CDR1 and CDR2 are MNHEY and SVGAGI. This CDR3 spans 11 amino acids. CDR3 protein: CASSRSGEQYF. In nucleotides, the CDR3 is TGTGCCAGCAGCCGTTCAGGGGAGCAGTACTTC.

This clonotype was recorded a few times. One end of the junction is discordant with germline, which a read error may explain. The chain is built from TRBV14 and TRBJ2-3; D call uncertain. From germline, CDR1 is SGHDN and CDR2 FVKESK. This CDR3 contains 13 residues. CDR3 DNA sequence: TGTGCCAGCAGTCAAGCCTACACGGGTACGCAGTATTTT. This encodes CASSQAYTGTQYF.

There are a few counts of this clonotype. The V call is TRBV12-3 or TRBV12-4, the J call TRBJ2-1; 14 bases agree with TRBD2. Trimming took 3 bases from V and 3 from J; bases not matched to a gene: 4. The CDR3 consists of 17 residues. The CDR3 coding sequence is TGTGCCAGCAGTTTGGTCGGACTAGCGGGAGGCTACAATGAGCAGTTCTTC. This gives the protein CASSLVGLAGGYNEQFF.

This chain connects TRBV12-3 or TRBV12-4 to TRBJ1-5; D unclear. The CDR3 is 13 residues long. V lost 3 bases and J lost 7, with 10 bases in between. The CDR3 sequence: CASSFRLWQPQHF. The CDR3 DNA reads TGTGCCAGCAGTTTTAGATTGTGGCAGCCCCAGCATTTT.

This clonotype has more than one count but fewer than ten. This could be a read error, since a much larger clone is one nucleotide away. The CDR3 here is CAISQPGLAGGPAYNEQFF. CDR3 in DNA: TGTGCCATCAGCCAGCCGGGACTAGCGGGAGGGCCGGCCTACAATGAGCAGTTCTTC. The rearrangement uses TRBV3-1 and TRBJ2-1; TRBD2 matches at 16 bases. The CDR3 has 19 amino acids. From germline, CDR1 is LGHDT and CDR2 YNNKEL (reference sequence).

J is TRBJ2-5 and V is TRBV7-9, with D perhaps TRBD2 (6 bases). The CDR3 loop spans 14 amino acids. V was cut by 7 bases and J by 5 bases, with 17 bases left in between. CDR1 and CDR2 (germline): SEHNR, FQNEAQ (reference sequence). The CDR3 reads CASTMGRLRETQYF. The CDR3 bases are TGTGCCAGCACCATGGGGAGGCTCCGGGAGACCCAGTACTTC.

This clonotype was detected many times. V gene TRBV3-1 combines with J gene TRBJ1-3; D unresolved. CDR3 length: 14 residues. V was shortened by 4 bases and J by 3 bases, with 10 bases between the two germline ends. Germline V gene sequence: CDR1 LGHDT, CDR2 YNNKEL (reference sequence). The CDR3 sequence is CASSLKGGGNTIYF. The CDR3 bases are TGTGCCAGCAGCCTCAAGGGAGGTGGAAACACCATATATTTT.

This clonotype has more than one count but fewer than ten. The chain links TRBV5-1 to TRBJ2-7; weak D call: TRBD2 (5 bases). V shed 1 base and J shed 3 bases, with 17 bases lying between them. Germline lookup yields CDR1 SGHRS and CDR2 YFSETQ. The CDR3 is 16 amino acids. The CDR3 nucleotides are TGCGCCAGCAGCTTGAAAGGGTTTGCGGGCAACTACGAGCAGTACTTC. This encodes CASSLKGFAGNYEQYF.

This clonotype occurred a few times. The genes are TRBV27 and TRBJ2-7; no clear D gene. CDR1 and CDR2 from the germline V gene are MNHEY and SMNVEV (reference sequence). V dropped 3 bases and J dropped 0 bases, with 12 bases sitting between them. This CDR3 is built from 15 residues. The CDR3 region has the DNA TGTGCCAGCAGTTTCCTTGGCCTTAGCTCCTACGAGCAGTACTTC. This codes for CASSFLGLSSYEQYF.